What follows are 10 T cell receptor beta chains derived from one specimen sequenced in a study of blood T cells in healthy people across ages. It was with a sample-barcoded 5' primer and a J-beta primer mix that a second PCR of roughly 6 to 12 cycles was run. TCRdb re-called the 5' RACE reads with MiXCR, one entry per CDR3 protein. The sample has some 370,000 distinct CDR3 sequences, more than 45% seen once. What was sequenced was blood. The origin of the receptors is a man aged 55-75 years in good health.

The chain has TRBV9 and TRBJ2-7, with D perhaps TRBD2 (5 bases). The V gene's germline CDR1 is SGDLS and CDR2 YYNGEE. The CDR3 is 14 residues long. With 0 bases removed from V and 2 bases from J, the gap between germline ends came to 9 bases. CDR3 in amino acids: CASSVGGPPYEQYF. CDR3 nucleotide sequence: TGTGCCAGCAGCGTAGGAGGGCCTCCCTACGAGCAGTACTTC.

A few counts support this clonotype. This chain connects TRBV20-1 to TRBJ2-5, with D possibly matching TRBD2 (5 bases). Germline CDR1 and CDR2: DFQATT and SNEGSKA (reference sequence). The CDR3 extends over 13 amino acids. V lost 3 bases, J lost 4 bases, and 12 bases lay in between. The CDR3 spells CSASFRGPETQYF. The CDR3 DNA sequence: TGCAGTGCTAGCTTTCGCGGGCCAGAGACCCAGTACTTC.

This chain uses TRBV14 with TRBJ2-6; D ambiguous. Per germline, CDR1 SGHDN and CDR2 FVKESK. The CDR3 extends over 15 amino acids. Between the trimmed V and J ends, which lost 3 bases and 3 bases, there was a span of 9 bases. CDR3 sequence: CASSHSRFGANVLTF. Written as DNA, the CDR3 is TGTGCCAGCAGCCACAGCCGGTTTGGGGCCAACGTCCTGACTTTC.

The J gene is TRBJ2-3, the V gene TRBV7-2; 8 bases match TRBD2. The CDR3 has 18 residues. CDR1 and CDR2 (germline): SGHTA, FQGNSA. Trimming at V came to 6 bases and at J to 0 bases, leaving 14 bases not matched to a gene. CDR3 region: CASRPRRAGDKSTDTQYF. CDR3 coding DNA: TGTGCCAGCAGACCGCGACGAGCGGGGGATAAAAGCACAGATACGCAGTATTTT.

The CDR3 DNA sequence: TGTGCCACCAGCAGAGACCTTAATGGGGAGGAGACCCAGTACTTC. It codes for CATSRDLNGEETQYF. The rearrangement uses TRBV15 and TRBJ2-5; weak D call: TRBD2 (5 bases). There are 15 residues in the CDR3. The V gene's germline CDR1 is LNHNV and CDR2 YYDKDF (reference sequence). With 0 bases removed from V and 5 bases from J, the gap between germline ends came to 13 bases.

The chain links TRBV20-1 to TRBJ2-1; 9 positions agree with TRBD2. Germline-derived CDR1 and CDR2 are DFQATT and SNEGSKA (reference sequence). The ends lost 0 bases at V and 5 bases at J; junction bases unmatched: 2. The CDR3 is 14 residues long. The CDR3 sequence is CSARDPSGNNEQFF. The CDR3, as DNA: TGCAGTGCTAGAGACCCTAGCGGGAACAATGAGCAGTTCTTC.

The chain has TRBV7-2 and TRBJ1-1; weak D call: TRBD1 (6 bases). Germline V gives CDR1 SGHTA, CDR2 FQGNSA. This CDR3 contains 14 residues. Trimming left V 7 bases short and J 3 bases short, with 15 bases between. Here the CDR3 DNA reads TGTGCCAGCAACGTTTCTGCAGGGGACACTGAAGCTTTCTTT. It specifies CASNVSAGDTEAFF.

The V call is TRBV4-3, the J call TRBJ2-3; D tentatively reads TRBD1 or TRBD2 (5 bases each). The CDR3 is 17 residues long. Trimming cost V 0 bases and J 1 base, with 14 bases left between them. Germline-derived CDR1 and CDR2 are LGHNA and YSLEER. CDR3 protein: CASSQDLFGTGTDTQYF. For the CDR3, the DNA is TGCGCCAGCAGCCAAGATCTATTCGGGACCGGCACAGATACGCAGTATTTT.

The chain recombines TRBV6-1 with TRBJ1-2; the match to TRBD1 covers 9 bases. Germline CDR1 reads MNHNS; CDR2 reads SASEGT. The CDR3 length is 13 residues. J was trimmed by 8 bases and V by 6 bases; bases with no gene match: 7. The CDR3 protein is CASSRTGEAGYTF. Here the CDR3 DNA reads TGTGCCAGCAGCCGGACAGGGGAAGCAGGCTACACCTTC.

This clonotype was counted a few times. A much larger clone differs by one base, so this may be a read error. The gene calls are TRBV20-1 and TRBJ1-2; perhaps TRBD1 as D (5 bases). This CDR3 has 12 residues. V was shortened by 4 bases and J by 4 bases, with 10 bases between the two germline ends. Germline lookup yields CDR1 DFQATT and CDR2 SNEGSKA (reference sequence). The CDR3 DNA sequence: TGCAGTGCTACTACCCAGGGCTATGGCTACACCTTC. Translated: CSATTQGYGYTF.